This is a list of T cell receptor beta chains from one sample in a study of blood T cells in healthy people across ages. TCRdb fed the 5' RACE reads into MiXCR, producing one record per CDR3 protein. The profile shows approximately 1.5 million distinct CDR3 sequences, roughly 30% of them singletons. The material sequenced was blood. These receptors came from a woman aged 25-40 years in good health. Both conserved end residues are part of each CDR3. Fields, in order: clone size, D gene, V gene, J gene, CDR3 protein, CDR3 DNA. A D gene is named only where the DNA matches it firmly. Size values are once, few and many counts, or a class for expanded clones, and some rows have none.

few	.	TRBV7-6	TRBJ2-7	CASILLGVNYEQYF	TGTGCCAGCATCCTCCTGGGGGTAAACTACGAGCAGTACTTC
.	TRBD2	TRBV7-2	TRBJ2-3	CASSFAGGSTDTQYF	TGTGCCAGCAGCTTCGCGGGGGGGAGCACAGATACGCAGTATTTT
.	.	TRBV9	TRBJ2-7	CASSVSTSGDTQYF	TGTGCCAGCAGCGTTAGTACTTCCGGCGATACCCAGTACTTC
once	.	TRBV11-2	TRBJ1-1	CASSLGRTGLNTEAFF	TGTGCCAGCAGCTTAGGGAGGACGGGGCTGAACACTGAAGCTTTCTTT
few	.	TRBV5-4	TRBJ2-5	CAQGGPETQYF	TGTGCCCAGGGGGGCCCAGAGACCCAGTACTTC
.	TRBD2	TRBV2	TRBJ2-1	CASSSQGSGRADEQFF	TGTGCCAGCAGTTCCCAGGGAAGCGGGAGGGCCGATGAGCAGTTCTTC
many	TRBD1	TRBV4-1	TRBJ2-5	CASSQGWDRGGQETQYF	TGCGCCAGCAGCCAAGGATGGGACAGGGGAGGACAAGAGACCCAGTACTTC
.	.	TRBV24-1	TRBJ2-1	CATSDWPLSAGEQFF	TGTGCCACCAGTGATTGGCCCCTGAGTGCCGGTGAGCAGTTCTTC
.	.	TRBV5-5	TRBJ2-3	CASRTLGADKDTQYF	TGTGCCAGCAGAACCCTAGGGGCGGACAAGGATACGCAGTATTTT
few	.	TRBV12-3/TRBV12-4	TRBJ1-5	CASSRRPSPQHF	TGTGCCAGCAGCCGTCGGCCTTCGCCCCAGCATTTT
.	.	TRBV3-1	TRBJ1-2	CASSQDKVGRTNYGYTF	TGTGCCAGCAGCCAAGATAAGGTCGGCCGAACAAACTATGGCTACACCTTC
.	TRBD2	TRBV7-2	TRBJ2-5	CASGPSGGLEETQYF	TGTGCCAGCGGCCCGAGCGGGGGACTCGAAGAGACCCAGTACTTC
.	.	TRBV20-1	TRBJ1-4	CSAPGRIGVEKLFF	TGCAGTGCCCCGGGACGGATCGGAGTAGAAAAACTGTTTTTT
.	TRBD2	TRBV20-1	TRBJ2-5	CSAPPPGLAGGLETQYF	TGCAGTGCTCCGCCTCCGGGACTAGCGGGGGGTCTGGAGACCCAGTACTTC